The 24 T cell receptor beta chains reported below all come from one sample, sequenced in a study of T cells in Graves' hyperthyroidism and ophthalmopathy. RNA transcripts yielded amplified TCR beta CDR3 regions. HTBI primers were used for first-round RT-PCR of the TCR CDR3. MiXCR, applied by TCRdb to the multiplex PCR reads, yields one record per CDR3 protein. Of under 350,000 distinct CDR3 sequences in the sample, about 21% were seen once. Sequencing input: blood. The source of these receptors is a woman aged 45-59 years with Graves' hyperthyroidism.

This clonotype was detected many times. V usage is TRBV12-3 or TRBV12-4 and J usage is TRBJ1-1; D gene uncertain. Trimming cost V 2 bases and J 1 base, with 5 bases left between them. This CDR3 contains 13 residues. The CDR3: CASSLRENTEAFF. CDR3 nucleotide sequence: TGTGCCAGCAGTTTAAGGGAGAACACTGAAGCTTTCTTT.

This chain joins TRBV25-1 and TRBJ2-1; 8 nucleotides agree with TRBD2. The CDR3 has 20 residues. The V and J ends lost 4 bases and 0 bases, in that order; junction bases with no gene match: 17. Germline V gene lookup returns CDR1 MGHDK and CDR2 SYGVNS. CDR3 sequence (DNA): TGTGCCAGCAGTGGGAAAATAGCGGGGAACCCCCCGAGCTCCTACAATGAGCAGTTCTTC. It encodes CASSGKIAGNPPSSYNEQFF.

This clonotype was seen a single time. The chain links TRBV3-1 to TRBJ2-7; 7 bases map to TRBD2. CDR3 length equals 16 residues. Germline loops: CDR1 LGHDT, CDR2 YNNKEL (reference sequence). The junction had 10 bases not matched to a gene; V was cut back by 1 base and J by 4 bases. CDR3 sequence: CASSQGLAFLGYEQYF. CDR3 nucleotide sequence: TGTGCCAGCAGCCAAGGACTAGCTTTTTTGGGTTACGAGCAGTACTTC.

Many counts were recorded for this clonotype. The CDR3 sequence is CASSASGSTVNTEAFF. The DNA of the CDR3 is TGTGCCAGCTCAGCCAGCGGGTCCACGGTGAACACTGAAGCTTTCTTT. The chain joins TRBV18 to TRBJ1-1; unclear D gene. The CDR3 totals 16 residues. The germline V and J ends were trimmed by 5 bases and 0 bases, with 16 bases remaining between them. CDR1 KGHSH and CDR2 LQKENI come from the germline V gene.

This clonotype appeared a few times. V usage is TRBV3-1 and J usage is TRBJ1-4; no reliable D call. Trimming cost V 5 bases and J 8 bases, with 12 bases left between them. The germline CDR1 and CDR2 sequences are LGHDT and YNNKEL (reference sequence). The CDR3 consists of 13 residues. CDR3 protein: CASSLLRREKLFF. In nucleotides, the CDR3 is TGTGCCAGCAGCTTGCTCCGTCGGGAAAAACTGTTTTTT.

This clonotype was counted a few times. The chain combines TRBV24-1 with TRBJ2-3; 8 bases fit TRBD1. Looked up from germline, CDR1 is KGHDR and CDR2 is SFDVKD. This CDR3 contains 13 residues. J lost 3 bases, V lost 7 bases, and 2 bases had no gene match. CDR3 amino acids: CATSGQGTDTQYF. DNA of the CDR3: TGTGCCACCAGCGGACAGGGAACAGATACGCAGTATTTT.

The genes are TRBV4-1 and TRBJ1-1, with D possibly matching TRBD1 (5 bases). The CDR3 is 16 residues long. CDR1 is MGHRA, CDR2 YSYEKL, per germline. V lost 4 bases and J lost 1, with 16 bases in between. The CDR3 coding sequence is TGCGCCAGCAGCCCTATGGTGGCAGGGCCGAACACTGAAGCTTTCTTT. This sequence encodes CASSPMVAGPNTEAFF.

This clonotype was seen more than once but under ten times. The rearrangement uses TRBV27 and TRBJ1-2, with TRBD1 identical over 8 bases. Germline CDR1 and CDR2: MNHEY and SMNVEV (reference sequence). CDR3 size: 18 residues. With V trimmed by 6 bases and J by 4 bases, 19 bases remained unmatched. CDR3: CASSASRTGLFRGYGYTF. The CDR3 coding sequence is TGTGCCAGCAGCGCGTCCCGGACAGGGTTGTTCAGAGGCTATGGCTACACCTTC.

This clonotype was found a few times. This chain joins TRBV28 and TRBJ2-2, with unresolved D. Germline loops: CDR1 MDHEN, CDR2 SYDVKM. The V end lost 3 bases, the J end lost 7 bases, and 15 bases lay between the germline ends. This CDR3 has 15 residues. CDR3 loop: CASSLGSHRYGELFF. CDR3 bases: TGTGCCAGCAGTTTGGGCTCACACCGGTACGGGGAGCTGTTTTTT.

This clonotype was found many times. The rearrangement links TRBV28 to TRBJ2-7, with 16 bases aligning to TRBD2. The trim removed 3 bases at V and 0 bases at J, leaving 14 bases unmatched. The CDR3 has 21 amino acids. Germline V gives CDR1 MDHEN, CDR2 SYDVKM. The CDR3 DNA sequence: TGTGCCAGCAGTTTCAACCCCCGGGGACTAGCGGGAGGGGGCAGCTCCTACGAGCAGTACTTC. Translating gives CASSFNPRGLAGGGSSYEQYF.

This clonotype has at least ten counts. This chain links TRBV25-1 with TRBJ2-5, with TRBD1 matching 9 bases. The germline V gene has CDR1 MGHDK and CDR2 SYGVNS. The CDR3 length is 14 residues. After removal of 3 bases from V and 7 bases from J, the junction contained 6 bases not matched to a gene. The CDR3 region is CASSDPGQGWTQYF. DNA for the CDR3: TGTGCCAGCAGTGACCCGGGACAGGGCTGGACCCAGTACTTC.

V gene TRBV18 combines with J gene TRBJ2-5, with TRBD1 matching over 7 bases. V shed 7 bases, J shed 1 base, and the junction held 6 bases outside the gene matches. Germline V gene sequence: CDR1 KGHSH, CDR2 LQKENI. The CDR3 covers 14 residues. Written as DNA, the CDR3 is TGTGCCAGCTTACCGTACAGGGGCCAAGAGACCCAGTACTTC. Encoded protein: CASLPYRGQETQYF.

The chain uses TRBV28 and TRBJ2-1; TRBD1 might be the D (6 bases). Trimming removed 2 bases from V and 3 bases from J, with 11 bases in between. The CDR3 sequence is 15 residues long. CDR1 and CDR2 (germline): MDHEN, SYDVKM. CDR3 amino acids: CASSLGPGDYNEQFF. The CDR3 DNA reads as TGTGCCAGCAGTTTAGGGCCAGGGGACTACAATGAGCAGTTCTTC.

The chain links TRBV28 to TRBJ2-1; TRBD2 matches 7 bases. V shed 2 bases and J 9 bases; nucleotides not matched to a gene: 16. This CDR3 is built from 17 residues. Germline V gene sequence: CDR1 MDHEN, CDR2 SYDVKM. For the CDR3, the DNA is TGTGCCAGCAGTTTAGGGGTTGGGGCGGGGGAACTTGGTGAGCAGTTCTTC. This sequence encodes CASSLGVGAGELGEQFF.

This clonotype was detected many times. This sequence joins TRBV5-1 and TRBJ1-1; D remains ambiguous. Germline V gives CDR1 SGHRS, CDR2 YFSETQ. The CDR3 has 13 amino acids. V was cut by 4 bases and J by 2 bases, with 9 bases left in between. The CDR3 here is CASSIGTNTEAFF. In DNA, the CDR3 is TGCGCCAGCAGCATAGGTACCAACACTGAAGCTTTCTTT.

The table lists this clonotype with many counts. The rearrangement links TRBV20-1 to TRBJ1-1; D is unclear. This CDR3 is built from 15 residues. Germline CDR1 reads DFQATT; CDR2 reads SNEGSKA (reference sequence). V was pared by 3 bases and J by 3 bases, with 17 bases between. CDR3 sequence (DNA): TGCAGTGCTAGGGACGATCTGGCCACCTACACTGAAGCTTTCTTT. Translated: CSARDDLATYTEAFF.

Many counts were recorded for this clonotype. The chain uses TRBV3-1 and TRBJ1-2, with D possibly matching TRBD1 (6 bases). The CDR3 length is 13 residues. Trimming left V 1 base short and J 7 bases short, with 10 bases between. CDR1 and CDR2 (germline): LGHDT, YNNKEL (reference sequence). CDR3 sequence reads: CASSQAGTPGYTF. CDR3 DNA sequence: TGTGCCAGCAGCCAAGCCGGGACACCTGGCTACACCTTC.

The CDR3 sequence is CSVGGSSSQPQHF. CDR3 DNA: TGCAGCGTTGGGGGATCTTCTAGTCAGCCCCAGCATTTT. The rearrangement links TRBV29-1 to TRBJ1-5; D is uncertain. The V gene's germline CDR1 is SQVTM and CDR2 ANQGSEA. V was clipped by 4 bases and J by 6 bases, with 13 bases between them. There are 13 residues in the CDR3.

This clonotype has just a few counts. The J gene is TRBJ2-1, the V gene TRBV20-1, with 15 bases aligning to TRBD2. V shed 3 bases and J 7 bases; nucleotides not matched to a gene: 7. Per the germline V gene, CDR1 is DFQATT and CDR2 is SNEGSKA (reference sequence). The CDR3 loop spans 16 amino acids. The CDR3 DNA is TGCAGTGCTAGTAAGGGACTAGCGGGGGGCTGGAATGAGCAGTTCTTC. Protein product: CSASKGLAGGWNEQFF.

This clonotype appeared a few times. V is TRBV20-1 and J is TRBJ2-3; 7 bases line up with TRBD2. V shed 0 bases and J 8 bases; nucleotides not matched to a gene: 5. CDR1 is DFQATT, CDR2 SNEGSKA, per germline (reference sequence). CDR3 length equals 13 residues. CDR3 amino acids: CSARDPGGGTQYF. In DNA, the CDR3 is TGCAGTGCTAGAGACCCGGGGGGAGGTACGCAGTATTTT.

This clonotype has ten or more counts. For the CDR3, the DNA is TGTGCCAGCAGCTTAGACAGGGGGCTTGAAAAACTGTTTTTT. Encoded protein: CASSLDRGLEKLFF. The chain couples TRBV7-6 to TRBJ1-4; the match to TRBD1 covers 9 bases. J lost 7 bases, V lost 1 base, and 1 base had no gene match. The CDR3 runs 14 residues. The germline CDR1 and CDR2 sequences are SGHVS and FNYEAQ.

This clonotype was seen more than once but under ten times. The gene calls are TRBV10-3 and TRBJ2-7; the match to TRBD1 covers 8 bases. With 6 bases clipped from V and 3 bases from J, the junction kept 4 bases outside the gene matches. Germline-derived CDR1 and CDR2 are ENHRY and SYGVKD. The CDR3 covers 13 residues. In DNA, the CDR3 is TGTGCCATCAGCGTAGACAGGGGCTACGAGCAGTACTTC. Translating gives CAISVDRGYEQYF.

The table lists this clonotype with many counts. The chain employs TRBV19 and TRBJ2-7; D is possibly TRBD1 or TRBD2 (5 bases each). CDR1 and CDR2 (germline): LNHDA, SQIVND (reference sequence). V was shortened by 6 bases and J by 2 bases, with 11 bases between the two germline ends. The CDR3 loop spans 13 amino acids. CDR3 coding DNA: TGTGCCAGTAGCGGGGACGGAACCTACGAGCAGTACTTC. It encodes CASSGDGTYEQYF.

This rearrangement joins TRBV11-2 to TRBJ1-2; D may be TRBD1 (5 bases). The CDR3 spans 14 residues. CDR1 and CDR2 from the germline V gene are SGHAT and FQNNGV. V lost 2 bases to trimming and J lost 2 bases, with 9 bases between them. CDR3 in amino acids: CASSLTGLNYGYTF. CDR3 nucleotide sequence: TGTGCCAGCAGCTTAACGGGACTCAACTATGGCTACACCTTC.